A single sample is the source of the 10 T cell receptor beta chains below, sequenced in a study of CD8 T cells in Susac syndrome. Random hexamers were used to reverse transcribe 0.5 to 1 ug of RNA. TCRdb passed the immunoSEQ multiplex PCR reads through MiXCR, listing each CDR3 protein once. The sample consists of about 76,000 distinct CDR3 sequences, about 91% of them appearing once. Material for sequencing was CD8+ T cells from PBMCs. All receptors come from a human donor with multiple sclerosis.

The rearrangement joins TRBV6-5 to TRBJ1-5, with a weak D call TRBD1 (5 bases). The V and J ends lost 0 bases and 2 bases respectively, with 8 bases between them. CDR3 length: 15 amino acids. Germline V gene sequence: CDR1 MNHEY, CDR2 SVGAGI. The CDR3 spells CASSYSTGGNQPQHF. The CDR3 nucleotides read TGTGCCAGCAGTTACTCCACGGGGGGCAATCAGCCCCAGCATTTT.

This chain links TRBV11-1 with TRBJ1-1; 7 bases are shared with TRBD1. The CDR3 consists of 14 residues. Germline V lookup: CDR1 SGHAT, CDR2 FQDESV (reference sequence). V trimming: 4 bases; J trimming: 4 bases; junction bases outside the gene matches: 6. This CDR3 reads CASSSPGGGTEAFF. The CDR3 DNA sequence: TGTGCCAGCAGCTCTCCAGGGGGGGGCACTGAAGCTTTCTTT.

The chain employs TRBV5-1 and TRBJ1-1, with TRBD1 matching 11 bases. V lost 3 bases to trimming and J lost 4 bases; unmatched junction nucleotides: 2. The CDR3 is made up of 14 amino acids. CDR1 is SGHRS and CDR2 is YFSETQ in the germline V gene. The CDR3, as DNA: TGCGCCAGCAGCTACGGGACAGGGGGCACTGAAGCTTTCTTT. It yields the protein CASSYGTGGTEAFF.

The CDR3 nucleotides read TGTGCCAGTATTGGGGGCGGCACCATATATTTT. The encoded protein is CASIGGGTIYF. V usage is TRBV19 and J usage is TRBJ1-3, with D perhaps TRBD1 (6 bases). There are 11 residues in the CDR3. With 7 bases removed from V and 9 bases from J, the gap between germline ends came to 10 bases. CDR1 and CDR2 (germline): LNHDA, SQIVND (reference sequence).

This chain joins TRBV4-1 and TRBJ2-1; 9 bases are a match to TRBD2. V lost 4 bases, J lost 2 bases, and 3 bases stayed unmatched. The CDR3 extends over 15 amino acids. The germline V gene has CDR1 MGHRA and CDR2 YSYEKL. The CDR3 sequence: CASSPLAGTYNEQFF. For the CDR3, the DNA is TGCGCCAGCAGCCCCCTAGCGGGAACCTACAATGAGCAGTTCTTC.

In its sample, this clonotype was seen once. The V and J genes are TRBV14 and TRBJ2-7, with 7 positions matching TRBD2. Germline CDR1 and CDR2: SGHDN and FVKESK. The CDR3 runs 14 residues. Trimming at V came to 3 bases and at J to 5 bases, leaving 7 bases not matched to a gene. The CDR3, as DNA: TGTGCCAGCAGCCAGGGGGGGTGGTTCCACGAGCAGTACTTC. Translating gives CASSQGGWFHEQYF.

The chain links TRBV29-1 to TRBJ2-7; D possibly corresponds to TRBD2 (5 bases). CDR3 size: 11 residues. V lost 6 bases, J lost 6 bases, and 12 bases lay in between. CDR1 and CDR2 from the germline V gene are SQVTM and ANQGSEA. CDR3 amino acids: CSVPSLGEQYF. DNA for the CDR3: TGCAGCGTCCCTAGCCTGGGCGAGCAGTACTTC.

This chain connects TRBV19 to TRBJ2-7; perhaps TRBD1 as D (6 bases). The CDR3 runs 15 residues. The germline V and J ends were trimmed by 1 base and 4 bases, with 14 bases remaining between them. Germline lookup yields CDR1 LNHDA and CDR2 SQIVND (reference sequence). CDR3 sequence: CASSIAPGQLYEQYF. The CDR3 DNA reads as TGTGCCAGTAGTATAGCCCCGGGACAACTATACGAGCAGTACTTC.

The chain links TRBV2 to TRBJ2-3; 8 bases are shared with TRBD2. CDR1 is SNHLY, CDR2 FYNNEI, per germline. V lost 1 base to trimming and J lost 4 bases; unmatched junction nucleotides: 4. This CDR3 comprises 15 residues. CDR3 amino acids: CASSEGLAGSDTQYF. The CDR3 bases are TGTGCCAGCAGTGAAGGGCTAGCGGGTTCAGATACGCAGTATTTT.

The chain combines TRBV27 with TRBJ2-5; D remains ambiguous. This CDR3 has 9 residues. CDR1 and CDR2 (germline): MNHEY, SMNVEV (reference sequence). With 9 bases removed from V and 6 bases from J, the gap between germline ends came to 5 bases. In DNA form, the CDR3 reads TGTGCCAGTTTAAAGACCCAGTACTTC. It encodes CASLKTQYF.